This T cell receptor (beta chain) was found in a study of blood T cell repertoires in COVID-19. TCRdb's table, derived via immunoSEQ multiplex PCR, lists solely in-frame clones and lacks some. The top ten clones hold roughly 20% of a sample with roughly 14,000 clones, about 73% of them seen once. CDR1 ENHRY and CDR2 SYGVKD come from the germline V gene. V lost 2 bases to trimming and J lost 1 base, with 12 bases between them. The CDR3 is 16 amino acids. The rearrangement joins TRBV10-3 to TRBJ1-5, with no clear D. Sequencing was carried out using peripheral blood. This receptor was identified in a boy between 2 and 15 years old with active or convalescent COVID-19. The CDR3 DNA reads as TGTGCCATCAGTGAGAAATTCTTACAGAGCAATCAGCCCCAGCATTTT. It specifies CAISEKFLQSNQPQHF.